The 23 T cell receptor beta chains presented below share a single source sample, sequenced in a study of blood T cell repertoires in COVID-19. Measured with immunoSEQ multiplex PCR; TCRdb has only the in-frame clones, and not every one. The data contain about 110,000 clones, roughly 83% of them seen just once; the ten biggest clones take up about 20%. Sequencing was done on a sample of peripheral blood. These receptors were collected from a woman in her fifties or sixties with acute or convalescent COVID-19.

This rearrangement joins TRBV10-3 to TRBJ1-2; 12 bases are shared with TRBD1. Germline CDR1 and CDR2: ENHRY and SYGVKD. The junction had 5 bases not matched to a gene; V was cut back by 7 bases and J by 8 bases. The CDR3 has 13 amino acids. In DNA, the CDR3 is TGTGCCATCACGGGACAGGGGGCGCCGGGCTACACCTTC. As protein: CAITGQGAPGYTF.

This clone was picked up one time. The CDR3 DNA reads TGTGCCAGCAGCCTACAGGGGGGGAACACTGAAGCTTTCTTT. Translated, it gives CASSLQGGNTEAFF. This chain connects TRBV7-9 to TRBJ1-1; TRBD1 aligns across 8 bases. Germline trimming cut 5 bases from V and 1 base from J; bases unmatched to any gene: 3. The CDR3 totals 14 residues. CDR1 and CDR2 from the germline V gene are SEHNR and FQNEAQ (reference sequence).

The chain is built from TRBV5-5 and TRBJ2-5, with D tentatively TRBD2 (5 bases). Germline V lookup: CDR1 SGHKS, CDR2 YYEKEE (reference sequence). The CDR3 loop spans 16 amino acids. Between the trimmed V and J ends, which lost 3 bases and 1 base, there was a span of 16 bases. CDR3 loop: CASSSDPTGLQETQYF. Here the CDR3 DNA reads TGTGCCAGCAGCTCGGACCCAACTGGACTCCAAGAGACCCAGTACTTC.

The chain links TRBV2 to TRBJ1-3; D gene ambiguous. In germline, CDR1 is SNHLY, CDR2 FYNNEI. Trimming removed 0 bases at V and 0 bases at J, with 9 bases between. The CDR3 length is 16 residues. DNA for the CDR3: TGTGCCAGCAGTGAAGCGCGGGGTCCCTCTGGAAACACCATATATTTT. Translation gives CASSEARGPSGNTIYF. Variable domain in full (rest from reference TRBV2 and TRBJ1-3): EPEVTQTPSHQVTQMGQEVILRCVPISNHLYFYWYRQILGQKVEFLVSFYNNEISEKSEIFDDQFSVERPDGSNFTLKIRSTKLEDSAMYFCASSEARGPSGNTIYFGEGSWLTVV.

The gene calls are TRBV19 and TRBJ2-5; 9 bases are a match to TRBD2. Unmatched junction bases numbered 6, after V lost 3 bases and J lost 4 bases. This CDR3 region has 15 residues. Germline CDR1 LNHDA, CDR2 SQIVND (reference sequence). The CDR3 here is CASSIASSGVETQYF. The CDR3 DNA sequence: TGTGCCAGTAGTATCGCGTCTAGCGGGGTAGAGACCCAGTACTTC.

A few counts support this clone. The rearrangement joins TRBV2 to TRBJ1-5, with TRBD1 as a possible D gene (6 bases). Germline CDR1 SNHLY, CDR2 FYNNEI. This CDR3 comprises 13 residues. Trimming pared 8 bases from V and 2 bases from J, leaving 10 bases between. This chain's CDR3 is CASHEGGNQPQHF. The CDR3 nucleotides are TGTGCCAGCCACGAGGGGGGCAATCAGCCCCAGCATTTT.

This clone was seen more than once but under ten times. The rearrangement uses TRBV7-4 and TRBJ1-4; D uncertain. Trimming removed 5 bases from V and 6 bases from J, with 4 bases in between. The CDR3 sequence is 11 residues long. Germline assignment: CDR1 SGHVT and CDR2 SQSDAQ. Written as DNA, the CDR3 is TGTGCCAGCAGCCCGTATGAAAAACTGTTTTTT. Translated: CASSPYEKLFF.

The gene calls are TRBV7-8 and TRBJ2-6; D unclear. The CDR3 runs 17 residues. Trimming pared 2 bases from V and 0 bases from J, leaving 11 bases between. Germline V lookup: CDR1 SGHVS, CDR2 FQNEAQ. CDR3 loop: CASSLLRLNSGANVLTF. In DNA form, the CDR3 reads TGTGCCAGCAGCTTATTACGGTTGAACTCTGGGGCCAACGTCCTGACTTTC.

The rearrangement links TRBV6-2 or TRBV6-3 to TRBJ2-5; no firm D call. Trimming cost V 5 bases and J 5 bases, with 18 bases left between them. The CDR3 contains 15 residues. Germline V CDR1 and CDR2: MNHEY, SVGEGT. The CDR3 sequence: CASSNRPLLGETQYF. CDR3 nucleotide sequence: TGTGCCAGCAGTAACCGCCCGCTCCTGGGCGAGACCCAGTACTTC.

The chain links TRBV7-9 to TRBJ1-1; D might be TRBD1 (5 bases). V gave up 6 bases and J gave up 4 bases, with 9 bases separating them. CDR1 SEHNR and CDR2 FQNEAQ come from the germline V gene (reference sequence). The CDR3 has 12 residues. The CDR3: CASSRDSTEAFF. In DNA, the CDR3 is TGTGCCAGCAGTCGAGACAGCACTGAAGCTTTCTTT.

The chain employs TRBV27 and TRBJ1-6, with 7 bases identical to TRBD1. The V and J ends lost 3 bases and 1 base, in that order; junction bases with no gene match: 3. CDR3 length equals 16 residues. Germline lookup yields CDR1 MNHEY and CDR2 SMNVEV (reference sequence). The CDR3 region is CASSLTGRSYNSPLHF. DNA for the CDR3: TGTGCCAGCAGTTTGACAGGGAGGTCCTATAATTCACCCCTCCACTTT.

The V gene is TRBV20-1, the J gene TRBJ1-2; TRBD1 is a possible D gene (6 bases). Germline V gene sequence: CDR1 DFQATT, CDR2 SNEGSKA (reference sequence). Deletions cut 3 bases from V and 2 bases from J, with 19 bases between. The CDR3 sequence is 16 residues long. The CDR3 bases are TGCAGTGCTAGTATAAGTAGCACAGGGAACAACTATGGCTACACCTTC. Protein: CSASISSTGNNYGYTF.

V is TRBV9 and J is TRBJ2-7; tentatively, D is TRBD1 (6 bases). V dropped 4 bases and J dropped 1 base, with 18 bases sitting between them. Germline V gene sequence: CDR1 SGDLS, CDR2 YYNGEE. This CDR3 has 16 residues. CDR3 DNA sequence: TGTGCCAGCAGCACCACCGGGACACCTTATTCCTACGAGCAGTACTTC. It yields the protein CASSTTGTPYSYEQYF.

This chain uses TRBV30 with TRBJ2-1; D call uncertain. Trimming stripped 3 bases from V and 7 bases from J, with 7 bases between. CDR1 GTSNPN and CDR2 SVGIG come from the germline V gene (reference sequence). The CDR3 is made up of 11 amino acids. The chain's CDR3 is CAWRELNEQFF. The CDR3, as DNA: TGTGCCTGGAGGGAGCTAAATGAGCAGTTCTTC. Filled out from reference TRBV30 and TRBJ2-1, the complete variable domain reads SQTIHQWPATLVQPVGSPLSLECTVEGTSNPNLYWYRQAAGRGLQLLFYSVGIGQISSEVPQNLSASRPQDRQFILSSKKLLLSDSGFYLCAWRELNEQFFGPGTRLTVL.

The chain carries TRBV24-1 and TRBJ1-3; D is uncertain. V was shortened by 3 bases and J by 0 bases, with 5 bases between the two germline ends. Germline loops: CDR1 KGHDR, CDR2 SFDVKD. The CDR3 is 14 residues long. CDR3 loop: CATSDPGSGNTIYF. The CDR3 DNA sequence: TGTGCCACCAGTGATCCGGGCTCTGGAAACACCATATATTTT.

V is TRBV9 and J is TRBJ2-3; 7 bases map to TRBD2. The CDR3 has 16 amino acids. Per germline, CDR1 SGDLS and CDR2 YYNGEE. Unmatched junction bases numbered 12, after V lost 4 bases and J lost 4 bases. CDR3 amino acids: CASSPEDAGVPDTQYF. The CDR3 DNA sequence: TGTGCCAGCAGCCCGGAGGACGCGGGAGTACCAGATACGCAGTATTTT.

The chain is built from TRBV7-6 and TRBJ2-5; TRBD2 might be the D (7 bases). The V and J ends lost 0 bases and 4 bases respectively, with 12 bases between them. Looked up from germline, CDR1 is SGHVS and CDR2 is FNYEAQ. This CDR3 spans 15 amino acids. The CDR3 region is CASSLAGGGPETQYF. CDR3 DNA: TGTGCCAGCAGCTTAGCGGGAGGGGGTCCAGAGACCCAGTACTTC. The variable domain in full, with the rest retrieved from reference TRBV7-6 and TRBJ2-5, is GAGVSQSPRYKVTKRGQDVALRCDPISGHVSLYWYRQALGQGPEFLTYFNYEAQQDKSGLPNDRFSAERPEGSISTLTIQRTEQRDSAMYRCASSLAGGGPETQYFGPGTRLLVL.

There are a few counts of this clone. Written as DNA, the CDR3 is TGTGCCAGCAGATTTACAGGGGAAGGTTATGGCTACACCTTC. Amino acid sequence: CASRFTGEGYGYTF. The genes are TRBV3-1 (or the pseudogene TRBV3-2) and TRBJ1-2; 7 nucleotides agree with TRBD1. This CDR3 region has 14 residues. Trimming cost V 6 bases and J 5 bases; bases outside gene matches: 9. The germline V gene has CDR1 LGHDT and CDR2 YNNKEL (reference sequence).

This clone has a single count. The chain combines TRBV11-2 with TRBJ2-5; D remains ambiguous. The CDR3 is 12 amino acids. Germline assignment: CDR1 SGHAT and CDR2 FQNNGV. Trimming removed 5 bases at V and 4 bases at J, with 8 bases between. CDR3 sequence reads: CASSHRRETQYF. CDR3 nucleotide sequence: TGTGCCAGCAGCCATAGAAGAGAGACCCAGTACTTC. The full variable domain, completed using reference TRBV11-2 and TRBJ2-5, is EAGVAQSPRYKIIEKRQSVAFWCNPISGHATLYWYQQILGQGPKLLIQFQNNGVVDDSQLPKDRFSAERLKGVDSTLKIQPAKLEDSAVYLCASSHRRETQYFGPGTRLLVL.

The chain combines TRBV27 with TRBJ1-2; maybe TRBD1 (5 bases). Germline V lookup: CDR1 MNHEY, CDR2 SMNVEV (reference sequence). V was cut by 5 bases and J by 2 bases, with 12 bases left in between. This CDR3 has 14 amino acids. The CDR3 DNA is TGTGCCAGCAGTCCCCAGGGCGGAAACTATGGCTACACCTTC. This codes for CASSPQGGNYGYTF.

This chain connects TRBV24-1 to TRBJ2-7; D gene ambiguous. Germline V gene sequence: CDR1 KGHDR, CDR2 SFDVKD. The CDR3 has 13 amino acids. Trimming stripped 3 bases from V and 6 bases from J, with 11 bases between. Here the CDR3 reads CATSDPLESEQYF. The CDR3 region has the DNA TGTGCCACCAGTGATCCCCTTGAGAGCGAGCAGTACTTC.

This clone has a single count. Other nucleotide sequences from this sample produce the same CDR3. The chain combines TRBV7-3 with TRBJ2-3; D is perhaps TRBD2 (6 bases). CDR3 size: 14 residues. Germline loops: CDR1 SGHTA, CDR2 FQGTGA. V gave up 5 bases and J gave up 3 bases, with 12 bases separating them. The CDR3 here is CASSPSGGTDTQYF. DNA for the CDR3: TGTGCCAGCAGCCCCTCCGGGGGTACAGATACGCAGTATTTT.

This rearrangement joins TRBV5-1 to TRBJ2-1; 9 bases align to TRBD1. The CDR3 extends over 16 amino acids. CDR1 and CDR2 (germline): SGHRS, YFSETQ. Trimming cost V 0 bases and J 9 bases; bases outside gene matches: 10. CDR3 bases: TGCGCCAGCAGCTTGGTCGGGACAGGGACCGGCGGTGAGCAGTTCTTC. It specifies CASSLVGTGTGGEQFF.